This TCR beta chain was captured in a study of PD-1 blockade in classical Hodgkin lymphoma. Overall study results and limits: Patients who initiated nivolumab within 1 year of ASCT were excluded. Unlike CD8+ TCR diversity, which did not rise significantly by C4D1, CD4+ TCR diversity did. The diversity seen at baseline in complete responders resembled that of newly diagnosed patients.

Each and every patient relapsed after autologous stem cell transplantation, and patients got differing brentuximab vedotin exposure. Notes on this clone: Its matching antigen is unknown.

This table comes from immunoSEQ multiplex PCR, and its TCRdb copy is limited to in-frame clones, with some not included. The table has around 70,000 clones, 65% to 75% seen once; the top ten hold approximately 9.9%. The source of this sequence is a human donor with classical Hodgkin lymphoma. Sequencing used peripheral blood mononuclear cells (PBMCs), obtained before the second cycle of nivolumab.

In DNA form, the CDR3 reads TGTGCCAGCTCACCAGGGGTAGGGCCCACTGAAGCTTTCTTT. Translated: CASSPGVGPTEAFF. The genes are TRBV18 and TRBJ1-1; D gene ambiguous. Germline loops: CDR1 KGHSH, CDR2 LQKENI. The CDR3 is made up of 14 amino acids. V lost 2 bases and J 4 bases, leaving 11 bases between the germline ends.